These T cell receptor beta chains were read from a single sample in a study of stem cell transplantation in POMP-related autoinflammatory disease. The data were produced by immunoSEQ multiplex PCR, yet TCRdb's version contains in-frame clones alone and is incomplete. This sample has some 69,000 clones; approximately 90% occur once, and the top ten carry 0.5% to 0.85%. The material was CD4+ T cells from PBMCs, obtained after stem cell transplantation. Receptors were obtained from a human patient with POMP-related autoinflammation and immune dysregulation (PRAID). Some T cells may possibly be graft donor cells. The CDR3 runs from the conserved cysteine through the conserved F or W. A D gene is named only where the DNA matches it firmly. Expanded clones get a size class; other rows say once, few or many, or leave the size out.

DNA: TGTGCCAGCAGCGTAGGGTACAGATATGGGGGTGAGCAGTTCTTC
CDR3: CASSVGYRYGGEQFF
J: TRBJ2-1
D: .
size: .
V: TRBV9

DNA: TGTGCTAGTGGTTATGGCGGAGGCACAGATACGCAGTATTTT
CDR3: CASGYGGGTDTQYF
J: TRBJ2-3
D: .
size: .
V: TRBV12-5

DNA: TGCGCCAGCAGCTTGGAAGTAGGAATATCCACTGAAGCTTTCTTT
CDR3: CASSLEVGISTEAFF
J: TRBJ1-1
D: .
size: .
V: TRBV5-1

DNA: TGCGCCAGCACCCTAGACACCAACTCTGGGGCCAACGTCCTGACTTTC
CDR3: CASTLDTNSGANVLTF
J: TRBJ2-6
D: .
size: .
V: TRBV5-1

DNA: TGTGCCAGCAGTTACTCGGGCGTAAACACTGAAGCTTTCTTT
CDR3: CASSYSGVNTEAFF
J: TRBJ1-1
D: .
size: .
V: TRBV6-6

DNA: TGTGCCAGCAGCTTAATGGGTGGACAGGGGACAGAGACCCAGTACTTC
CDR3: CASSLMGGQGTETQYF
J: TRBJ2-5
D: TRBD1
size: .
V: TRBV7-8

DNA: TGTGCCAGCAGTTTTGCTAGCGGGGGGTCCTACAATGAGCAGTTCTTC
CDR3: CASSFASGGSYNEQFF
J: TRBJ2-1
D: TRBD2
size: .
V: TRBV28

DNA: TGTGCCAGCAGCCCTTCAGGGGCTGGGAATTCACCCCTCCACTTT
CDR3: CASSPSGAGNSPLHF
J: TRBJ1-6
D: .
size: .
V: TRBV7-9

DNA: TGTGCCAGCAGTTTATTAGGGGAGGGCGAGACCCAGTACTTC
CDR3: CASSLLGEGETQYF
J: TRBJ2-5
D: TRBD2
size: .
V: TRBV28

DNA: TGCGCCAGCAGCTCGCAGCAGCCAACTAATGAAAAACTGTTTTTT
CDR3: CASSSQQPTNEKLFF
J: TRBJ1-4
D: .
size: .
V: TRBV5-1

DNA: TGTGCCAGCAGTGCCCCTTTAGGGATGAGGGGTTTTTACAATGAGCAGTTCTTC
CDR3: CASSAPLGMRGFYNEQFF
J: TRBJ2-1
D: .
size: .
V: TRBV28

DNA: TGTGCCAGTAGTACCGGATGGGCAGGGACAAATCAGCCCCAGCATTTT
CDR3: CASSTGWAGTNQPQHF
J: TRBJ1-5
D: .
size: .
V: TRBV19

DNA: TGCGCCAGCAGCCCTGGGGGGGCCTATAATTCACCCCTCCACTTT
CDR3: CASSPGGAYNSPLHF
J: TRBJ1-6
D: .
size: .
V: TRBV5-1

DNA: TGTGCCAGTAGTCCGACAGGGCCTCCCTACGAGCAGTACTTC
CDR3: CASSPTGPPYEQYF
J: TRBJ2-7
D: TRBD1
size: .
V: TRBV19

DNA: TGTGCCAGCATTGATCCCACCAGGGCTGAAGCTTTCTTT
CDR3: CASIDPTRAEAFF
J: TRBJ1-1
D: .
size: .
V: TRBV28

DNA: TGCGCCAGCACCCCACTGGCGGGGGTGGTCTCCTACAATGAGCAGTTCTTC
CDR3: CASTPLAGVVSYNEQFF
J: TRBJ2-1
D: TRBD2
size: .
V: TRBV4-1

DNA: TGCGCCAGCAGCTTGGCTTCCAGCGAAAACCCTATTTTCTATGGCTACACCTTC
CDR3: CASSLASSENPIFYGYTF
J: TRBJ1-2
D: .
size: .
V: TRBV5-1

DNA: TGTGCCAGCAGCTTAACGGTCATCGGTGAGACCCAGTACTTC
CDR3: CASSLTVIGETQYF
J: TRBJ2-5
D: .
size: .
V: TRBV11-1

DNA: TGTGCCAGCTCACGCGGGTTAGACTACGAGCAGTACTTC
CDR3: CASSRGLDYEQYF
J: TRBJ2-7
D: .
size: .
V: TRBV18

DNA: TGTGCCTGGAGTGAGAACCTGGGAATTAATGAAAAACTGTTTTTT
CDR3: CAWSENLGINEKLFF
J: TRBJ1-4
D: .
size: .
V: TRBV30

DNA: TGTGCCTCCAGGGCAGACCTTTTTGGGGGCTACACCTTC
CDR3: CASRADLFGGYTF
J: TRBJ1-2
D: .
size: .
V: TRBV28

DNA: TGTGCCAGTGGTTGGGGTTCCTATAATTCACCCCTCCACTTT
CDR3: CASGWGSYNSPLHF
J: TRBJ1-6
D: .
size: .
V: TRBV5-8

DNA: TGTGCCAGCAGGTTGAACACCGGGGAGCTGTTTTTT
CDR3: CASRLNTGELFF
J: TRBJ2-2
D: .
size: .
V: TRBV11-3

DNA: TGTGCCAGCAGCCCCGGACTAGCGGGGGCGGACGAGCAGTACTTC
CDR3: CASSPGLAGADEQYF
J: TRBJ2-7
D: TRBD2
size: .
V: TRBV7-9

DNA: TGTGCCACCAGCTTGCAACAGGGGGCGCTTGAAAAACTGTTTTTT
CDR3: CATSLQQGALEKLFF
J: TRBJ1-4
D: TRBD1
size: .
V: TRBV15

DNA: TGTGCCAGCAGTTTATTGGGAGGGAGAAGGGAGACCCAGTACTTC
CDR3: CASSLLGGRRETQYF
J: TRBJ2-5
D: TRBD2
size: .
V: TRBV28

DNA: TGTGCCACCAGTGATCGTACAGGGGGAGATGGAAACACCATATATTTT
CDR3: CATSDRTGGDGNTIYF
J: TRBJ1-3
D: TRBD1
size: few
V: TRBV24-1

DNA: TGTGCCAGCAGCCCCTCGGGGTGGTTGGAGACCCAGTACTTC
CDR3: CASSPSGWLETQYF
J: TRBJ2-5
D: .
size: .
V: TRBV14

DNA: TGCGCCAGCAGCCAATGGGGGACAGGGTTTGAAGCTTTCTTT
CDR3: CASSQWGTGFEAFF
J: TRBJ1-1
D: TRBD1
size: once
V: TRBV4-1

DNA: TGTGCCACCAGTGACCCCACCGGGAGAGAATCAGATACGCAGTATTTT
CDR3: CATSDPTGRESDTQYF
J: TRBJ2-3
D: .
size: .
V: TRBV24-1

DNA: TGTGCCAGCGCCTTCGGACAGGCGTTGAACACTGAAGCTTTCTTT
CDR3: CASAFGQALNTEAFF
J: TRBJ1-1
D: TRBD1
size: once
V: TRBV18

DNA: TGTGCCAGTGGGACAGGGGGCACAGATACGCAGTATTTT
CDR3: CASGTGGTDTQYF
J: TRBJ2-3
D: TRBD1
size: .
V: TRBV27

DNA: TGTGCCATCAGTGGAAAAAAGGGACTGCTCCTGGGATCCTACAATGAGCAGTTCTTC
CDR3: CAISGKKGLLLGSYNEQFF
J: TRBJ2-1
D: .
size: .
V: TRBV10-3

DNA: TGTGCCAGCATAGGATTGGGGCAAGAGACCCAGTACTTC
CDR3: CASIGLGQETQYF
J: TRBJ2-5
D: .
size: .
V: TRBV7-8

DNA: TGTGCCAGCAGCTTAGATACTAGCGGGGGTCAAGAGACCCAGTACTTC
CDR3: CASSLDTSGGQETQYF
J: TRBJ2-5
D: TRBD2
size: .
V: TRBV11-2

DNA: TGTGCCAGCAGCCAAGGACTAGCGGTCCCCCAAGAGACCCAGTACTTC
CDR3: CASSQGLAVPQETQYF
J: TRBJ2-5
D: TRBD2
size: once
V: TRBV3-1/TRBV3-2

DNA: TGTGCCAGCAGCTCTACTGGTCAAGGGACCCAGTACTTC
CDR3: CASSSTGQGTQYF
J: TRBJ2-5
D: .
size: .
V: TRBV11-3